Shown below are 25 T cell receptor beta chains from a single sample sequenced in a study of shared clonotypes between healthy human individuals. Method: immunoSEQ multiplex PCR; TCRdb's copy keeps in-frame clones and lacks some. The table includes roughly 1,100,000 clones, about three quarters detected once. Sequencing was done on a sample of memory CD4+ T cells sorted from blood. The subset was: CD45RA-negative fraction. The receptors come from a man between 18 and 35 years old in good health.

CDR3 in DNA: TGTGCCTGGAGTTCTCGTCCTCTGAGGGGAGAGGACACCTTC. It translates to CAWSSRPLRGEDTF. The chain has TRBV30 and TRBJ1-2, with D possibly TRBD1 on 5 matching bases. Germline CDR1 is GTSNPN and CDR2 is SVGIG (reference sequence). This CDR3 contains 14 residues. V lost 2 bases and J 12 bases, leaving 22 bases between the germline ends.

This chain connects TRBV28 to TRBJ1-2; possible D gene TRBD1, 5 bases. Trimming shortened V by 10 bases and J by 8 bases, and 17 bases separated the two germline ends. Germline assignment: CDR1 MDHEN and CDR2 SYDVKM. There are 12 residues in the CDR3. In DNA, the CDR3 is TGTGCCATTCCAGGGCAAGCTTGGGGCTACACCTTC. Amino acids: CAIPGQAWGYTF.

The rearrangement links TRBV30 to TRBJ1-5; D unresolved. The germline CDR1 and CDR2 sequences are GTSNPN and SVGIG (reference sequence). The CDR3 totals 15 residues. Trimming cost V 3 bases and J 0 bases, with 12 bases left between them. CDR3 protein: CAWSLPGYSNQPQHF. CDR3 nucleotide sequence: TGTGCCTGGAGCCTTCCGGGGTATAGCAATCAGCCCCAGCATTTT.

The chain couples TRBV5-1 to TRBJ1-1; 8 nucleotides match TRBD1. The CDR3 length is 12 residues. V dropped 4 bases and J dropped 7; count of bases not matched to a gene: 3. Germline V lookup: CDR1 SGHRS, CDR2 YFSETQ. The CDR3 sequence is CASSVTGGEAFF. CDR3 nucleotide sequence: TGCGCCAGCAGCGTCACAGGGGGTGAAGCTTTCTTT.

This clone has only a few counts. The chain employs TRBV5-1 and TRBJ2-3; TRBD2 is a possible D gene (6 bases). The V end lost 0 bases, the J end lost 2 bases, and 7 bases lay between the germline ends. The CDR3 has 14 amino acids. CDR1 and CDR2 (germline): SGHRS, YFSETQ. The CDR3 is CASSLGDFTDTQYF. CDR3 sequence (DNA): TGCGCCAGCAGCTTGGGGGACTTCACAGATACGCAGTATTTT.

The rearrangement uses TRBV4-1 and TRBJ1-2; D perhaps matches TRBD1 (6 bases). This CDR3 is 15 amino acids long. CDR1 and CDR2 (germline): MGHRA, YSYEKL. Trimming removed 3 bases at V and 4 bases at J, with 15 bases between. The CDR3 reads CASSQAGIQGYGYTF. CDR3 nucleotide sequence: TGCGCCAGCAGCCAGGCAGGAATACAGGGCTATGGCTACACCTTC.

The chain recombines TRBV11-2 with TRBJ2-1, with 10 bases matching TRBD2. Unmatched junction bases numbered 5, after V lost 3 bases and J lost 3 bases. CDR1 is SGHAT, CDR2 FQNNGV, per germline. CDR3 size: 16 residues. CDR3 sequence reads: CASSFRASGSYNEQFF. CDR3 DNA: TGTGCCAGCAGCTTTAGGGCTAGCGGGAGCTACAATGAGCAGTTCTTC.

A note on this clone: This clone may be a read error of a much larger clone one base away. This rearrangement joins TRBV6-5 to TRBJ1-1; 9 bases are shared with TRBD1. The CDR3 consists of 14 residues. The ends lost 5 bases at V and 1 base at J; junction bases unmatched: 2. Germline-derived CDR1 and CDR2 are MNHEY and SVGAGI. CDR3 sequence (DNA): TGTGCCAGCAGTCAGGGACAGGGGAACACTGAAGCTTTCTTT. Protein product: CASSQGQGNTEAFF.

This clone was observed at least ten times. Other DNA sequences of this sample code for an identical CDR3. This chain connects TRBV10-1 to TRBJ1-5; D not resolved. The CDR3 is 13 residues long. Per germline, CDR1 WNHNN and CDR2 SYGVQD (reference sequence). Trimming removed 2 bases at V and 0 bases at J, with 2 bases between. CDR3 nucleotide sequence: TGCGCCAGCAGTGAGAATAGCAATCAGCCCCAGCATTTT. Its translation is CASSENSNQPQHF.

This chain connects TRBV30 to TRBJ1-2; D possibly corresponds to TRBD1 (5 bases). The CDR3 loop spans 13 amino acids. The V gene's germline CDR1 is GTSNPN and CDR2 SVGIG (reference sequence). Trimming took 4 bases from V and 8 from J, leaving 17 bases between them. As DNA, the CDR3 is TGTGCCTGGACCGGAGGAGGGGAAGCGGGCTACACCTTC. This sequence encodes CAWTGGGEAGYTF.

The count of this clone is one. The chain joins TRBV29-1 to TRBJ2-7, with 10 bases fitting TRBD1. This CDR3 region has 16 residues. The V and J ends lost 4 bases and 0 bases, in that order; junction bases with no gene match: 9. CDR1 SQVTM and CDR2 ANQGSEA come from the germline V gene. The CDR3 nucleotides are TGCAGCGTTGTAGGTCTTTGGACAGGGGGCTCCTACGAGCAGTACTTC. Its protein is CSVVGLWTGGSYEQYF.

The chain has TRBV21-1 and TRBJ1-1. TRBV21-1 is a pseudogene. The CDR3 consists of 13 residues. The chain's CDR3 is CASSNQGDTEAFF. CDR3 in DNA: TGTGCCAGCAGCAACCAGGGAGACACTGAAGCTTTCTTT.

The chain recombines TRBV13 with TRBJ1-3; D unclear. There are 15 residues in the CDR3. Per the germline V gene, CDR1 is PRHDT and CDR2 is FYEKMQ (reference sequence). Trimming took off 3 bases at V and 0 bases at J, with 9 bases between the two ends. CDR3 region: CASSFFTDSGNTIYF. CDR3 sequence (DNA): TGTGCCAGCAGCTTCTTCACCGACTCTGGAAACACCATATATTTT.

The gene calls are TRBV2 and TRBJ1-2, with D tentatively TRBD1 (6 bases). Germline CDR1 SNHLY, CDR2 FYNNEI. V was pared by 6 bases and J by 4 bases, with 12 bases between. The CDR3 is 13 residues long. The CDR3 region has the DNA TGTGCCAGCAGGACAGGACAAACCTATGGCTACACCTTC. It encodes CASRTGQTYGYTF.

The chain is built from TRBV10-3 and TRBJ2-1; possibly TRBD1 for D (5 bases). The CDR3 has 13 amino acids. Germline CDR1 reads ENHRY; CDR2 reads SYGVKD. V lost 6 bases and J 3 bases, leaving 9 bases between the germline ends. The CDR3 protein is CAIRTDSYNEQFF. In DNA, the CDR3 is TGTGCCATCAGGACCGACAGCTACAATGAGCAGTTCTTC.

The chain recombines TRBV7-9 with TRBJ2-6, with 9 bases lining up with TRBD1. V gave up 8 bases and J gave up 2 bases; unmatched junction bases: 4. This CDR3 contains 15 residues. Looked up from germline, CDR1 is SEHNR and CDR2 is FQNEAQ (reference sequence). Written as DNA, the CDR3 is TGTGCCAGCGAACAGGGGGCGACTGGGGCCAACGTCCTGACTTTC. Its protein product is CASEQGATGANVLTF.

Of note for this clone: An end of the junction does not agree with germline; a read error may underlie this. This chain links TRBV7-7 with TRBJ2-2; tentative D call: TRBD1 (6 bases). This CDR3 has 17 amino acids. The germline V gene has CDR1 SSHAT and CDR2 FNYEAQ (reference sequence). CDR3 sequence reads: CASSSGYTGSSTGELFF. CDR3 bases: TGTGCTAGCAGCTCCGGATACACAGGGTCTAGCACCGGGGAGCTGTTTTTT.

This chain links TRBV6-1 with TRBJ1-1; D is perhaps TRBD1 (6 bases). Germline CDR1 reads MNHNS; CDR2 reads SASEGT. This CDR3 has 13 residues. V lost 2 bases and J lost 4, with 8 bases in between. As DNA, the CDR3 is TGTGCCAGCAGTGAAAGGGGGTTCACTGAAGCTTTCTTT. This gives the protein CASSERGFTEAFF.

The table lists this clone with many counts. The rearrangement uses TRBV7-6 and TRBJ2-7, with 9 bases aligning to TRBD1. Germline-derived CDR1 and CDR2 are SGHVS and FNYEAQ. The V segment lost 3 bases and the J segment 2 bases; nucleotides outside the gene matches: 8. The length of the CDR3 is 16 residues. The CDR3 loop reads CASSFLPGQGTYEQYF. The CDR3 nucleotides are TGTGCCAGCAGCTTTCTACCGGGACAGGGTACCTACGAGCAGTACTTC.

The CDR3 sequence: CASSETSGGNEQFF. CDR3 DNA sequence: TGCGCCAGCAGTGAAACTAGCGGGGGCAATGAGCAGTTCTTC. The V and J genes are TRBV10-1 and TRBJ2-1; 11 bases fit TRBD2. CDR1 is WNHNN, CDR2 SYGVQD, per germline (reference sequence). J was trimmed by 6 bases and V by 3 bases; bases with no gene match: 1. There are 14 residues in the CDR3.

The J gene is TRBJ2-7, the V gene TRBV18, with 9 nucleotides matching TRBD1. V dropped 3 bases and J dropped 0; count of bases not matched to a gene: 3. CDR3 length: 15 residues. Germline V gives CDR1 KGHSH, CDR2 LQKENI. CDR3 amino acids: CASSPGTGNSYEQYF. The DNA of the CDR3 is TGTGCCAGCTCACCCGGGACAGGGAACTCCTACGAGCAGTACTTC.

This clone occurred a few times. The chain combines TRBV7-2 with TRBJ2-1; 12 positions agree with TRBD2. Per the germline V gene, CDR1 is SGHTA and CDR2 is FQGNSA. This CDR3 is built from 16 residues. The junction had 6 bases not matched to a gene; V was cut back by 5 bases and J by 4 bases. For the CDR3, the DNA is TGTGCCAGCAGCCCCAGACTAGCGGGGGTGTACAATGAGCAGTTCTTC. Translated: CASSPRLAGVYNEQFF.

This chain joins TRBV28 and TRBJ1-2, with D maybe TRBD1 (5 bases). Germline loops: CDR1 MDHEN, CDR2 SYDVKM. V was pared by 6 bases and J by 5 bases, with 16 bases between. This CDR3 contains 14 residues. CDR3 sequence reads: CASRETGRSYGYTF. The CDR3 DNA reads as TGTGCCAGCAGGGAAACGGGACGGTCATATGGCTACACCTTC.

This rearrangement joins TRBV7-9 to TRBJ1-6; D perhaps matches TRBD1 (6 bases). CDR1 is SEHNR, CDR2 FQNEAQ, per germline (reference sequence). The CDR3 loop spans 13 amino acids. The V end lost 5 bases, the J end lost 9 bases, and 11 bases lay between the germline ends. The CDR3 reads CASSTQGFSPLHF. The CDR3 bases are TGTGCCAGCAGCACACAGGGTTTTTCACCCCTCCACTTT. The entire variable domain, with the rest obtained from reference TRBV7-9 and TRBJ1-6, is as follows: DTGVSQNPRHKITKRGQNVTFRCDPISEHNRLYWYRQTLGQGPEFLTYFQNEAQLEKSRLLSDRFSAERPKGSFSTLEIQRTEQGDSAMYLCASSTQGFSPLHFGNGTRLTVT.

This chain's CDR3 is CASSSPGLAVNEQFF. The DNA of the CDR3 is TGCGCCAGCAGCTCACCGGGACTAGCGGTTAATGAGCAGTTCTTC. The chain joins TRBV5-1 to TRBJ2-1; the match to TRBD2 covers 11 bases. J gave up 7 bases and V 3 bases, and 6 bases lay outside the gene matches. CDR3 length equals 15 residues. The germline V gene has CDR1 SGHRS and CDR2 YFSETQ.